A single T cell receptor (beta chain) is shown here with its context. This record belongs to a study of control samples from healthy donors and cancer patients. Here immunoSEQ multiplex PCR was the method, and the copy in TCRdb shows in-frame clones only, minus some. The profile shows 250,000 to 300,000 clones, approximately 80% of them singletons. V dropped 7 bases and J dropped 0 bases, with 7 bases sitting between them. The CDR3 runs to 13 residues. Germline V gene data show CDR1 as LNHDA and CDR2 as SQIVND (reference sequence). The genes are TRBV19 and TRBJ1-5; D is unclear. The clonotype comes from an older woman with lung cancer. Sequencing input: PBMCs. The chain's CDR3 is CASTIDSNQPQHF. For the CDR3, the DNA is TGTGCCAGTACCATAGATAGCAATCAGCCCCAGCATTTT.